This T cell receptor (beta chain) was sequenced for a study of blood T cell repertoires in COVID-19. V shed 4 bases, J shed 4 bases, and the junction held 5 bases outside the gene matches. Germline values: CDR1 MNHEY, CDR2 SVGEGT. This CDR3 is built from 14 residues. Using immunoSEQ multiplex PCR, the repertoire was profiled, and TCRdb retains in-frame clones only, with some absent. Of 200,000 to 250,000 clones listed, around 86% were seen once; the top ten hold 7% to 10%. This clonotype was obtained from a woman older than 75 with COVID-19, enrolled during active disease. Sequenced sample: peripheral blood. The J gene is TRBJ1-2, the V gene TRBV6-2 or TRBV6-3; 8 nucleotides match TRBD1. The CDR3 sequence: CASSSAGTGYGYTF. CDR3 DNA: TGTGCCAGCAGTTCCGCCGGGACAGGCTATGGCTACACCTTC.